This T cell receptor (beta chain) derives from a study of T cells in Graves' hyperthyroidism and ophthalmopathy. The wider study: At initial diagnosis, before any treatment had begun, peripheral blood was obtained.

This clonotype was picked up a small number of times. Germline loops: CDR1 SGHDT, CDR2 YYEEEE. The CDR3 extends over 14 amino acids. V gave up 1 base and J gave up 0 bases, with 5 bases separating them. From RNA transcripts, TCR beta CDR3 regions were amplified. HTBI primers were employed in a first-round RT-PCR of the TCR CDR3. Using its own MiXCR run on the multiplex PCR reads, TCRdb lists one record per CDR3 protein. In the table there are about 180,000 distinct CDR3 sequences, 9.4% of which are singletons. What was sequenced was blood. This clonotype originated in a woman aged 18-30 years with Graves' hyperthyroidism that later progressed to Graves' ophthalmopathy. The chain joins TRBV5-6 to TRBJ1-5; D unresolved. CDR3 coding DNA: TGTGCCAGCAGCTTGATGGGTAGCAATCAGCCCCAGCATTTT. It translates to CASSLMGSNQPQHF.